One sample yielded the 20 T cell receptor beta chains listed below, sequenced in a study of T cell responses to AZD1222 COVID-19 vaccine. Data came from immunoSEQ multiplex PCR; TCRdb stores just in-frame clones and leaves some out. This sample yields fewer than 120,000 clones, of which 92% are seen a single time; roughly 2.5% belongs to the top ten. This material consisted of peripheral blood, taken 28 days after the second AZD1222 dose. The receptors were sampled from an adult who received the AZD1222 COVID-19 vaccine.

The rearrangement links TRBV3-1 (or the pseudogene TRBV3-2) to TRBJ2-7, with 9 bases fitting TRBD1. This CDR3 is 16 amino acids long. V shed 3 bases, J shed 2 bases, and the junction held 8 bases outside the gene matches. Germline CDR1 LGHDT, CDR2 YNNKEL (reference sequence). In DNA form, the CDR3 reads TGTGCCAGCAGCCAGTCAGCCGGGACAGGGACCTACGAGCAGTACTTC. Translation gives CASSQSAGTGTYEQYF.

The V and J genes are TRBV6-6 and TRBJ1-2; 7 bases match TRBD1. This CDR3 contains 14 residues. The V and J ends lost 4 bases and 7 bases, in that order; junction bases with no gene match: 9. The germline gives CDR1 MNHNY, CDR2 SVGAGI (reference sequence). The CDR3 DNA sequence: TGTGCCAGCAGTTCTGACAGGGTGGCTGGTGGCTACACCTTC. This sequence encodes CASSSDRVAGGYTF.

This chain links TRBV10-2 with TRBJ1-1; D ambiguous. Deletions cut 7 bases from V and 1 base from J, with 13 bases between. CDR3 length equals 14 residues. Germline V gene sequence: CDR1 WSHSY, CDR2 SAAADI. The CDR3 DNA reads TGCGCCAGCATTGGCGGATTCTCGAACACTGAAGCTTTCTTT. Its translation is CASIGGFSNTEAFF.

The genes are TRBV10-3 and TRBJ1-4, with 7 bases identical to TRBD1. Germline CDR1 is ENHRY and CDR2 is SYGVKD. This CDR3 has 15 residues. Trimming removed 10 bases from V and 6 bases from J; junction bases left unmatched: 14. Here the CDR3 DNA reads TGTGCCACCGCGTCAGGAGCAGGGGGGGATGAAAAACTGTTTTTT. Its protein is CATASGAGGDEKLFF.

The chain uses TRBV7-3 and TRBJ2-5; the match to TRBD2 covers 9 bases. Trimming removed 5 bases from V and 5 bases from J; junction bases left unmatched: 9. This CDR3 contains 15 residues. CDR1 is SGHTA and CDR2 is FQGTGA in the germline V gene. In DNA form, the CDR3 reads TGTGCCAGCAGCCCAGCCCTAGCGGGAAAGGAGACCCAGTACTTC. Translating gives CASSPALAGKETQYF.

The CDR3 spells CAAGGAMGLEGGYTF. The CDR3 nucleotides read TGTGCTGCGGGAGGGGCCATGGGACTTGAGGGTGGCTACACCTTC. The V gene is TRBV4-2, the J gene TRBJ1-2, with D possibly being TRBD1 (5 bases). The CDR3 contains 15 residues. Germline CDR1 and CDR2: LGHNA and YNFKEQ.

The chain combines TRBV6-1 with TRBJ1-6; the D is unclear. Trimming took off 1 base at V and 8 bases at J, with 12 bases between the two ends. This CDR3 is built from 15 residues. The germline V gene has CDR1 MNHNS and CDR2 SASEGT. CDR3 protein: CASSEDGVFDSPLHF. Written as DNA, the CDR3 is TGTGCCAGCAGTGAAGATGGGGTTTTCGATTCACCCCTCCACTTT.

The V gene is TRBV6-5, the J gene TRBJ2-7; D call uncertain. Germline CDR1 and CDR2: MNHEY and SVGAGI. Trimming stripped 5 bases from V and 3 bases from J, with 14 bases between. This CDR3 spans 14 amino acids. The CDR3 DNA is TGTGCCAGCAGTCCCCCGCCGGATCGCTACGAGCAGTACTTC. It translates to CASSPPPDRYEQYF.

This clone was seen only once. This chain joins TRBV29-1 and TRBJ2-7; 10 positions match TRBD2. Germline CDR1 SQVTM, CDR2 ANQGSEA. V shed 3 bases, J shed 7 bases, and the junction held 6 bases outside the gene matches. This CDR3 contains 13 residues. Here the CDR3 reads CSVEVLAGEEQYF. The DNA for the CDR3 is TGCAGCGTTGAGGTTCTAGCGGGGGAGGAGCAGTACTTC.

The chain recombines TRBV5-4 with TRBJ1-2, with D possibly TRBD1 on 6 matching bases. Trimming removed 0 bases at V and 4 bases at J, with 10 bases between. CDR1 SGHNT and CDR2 YYREEE come from the germline V gene (reference sequence). The CDR3 sequence is 14 residues long. In DNA form, the CDR3 reads TGTGCCAGCAGCTTGGGTGGGGGCTTCTATGGCTACACCTTC. Translated, it gives CASSLGGGFYGYTF.

The V and J genes are TRBV11-2 and TRBJ2-5; D remains ambiguous. The CDR3 loop spans 12 amino acids. Germline-derived CDR1 and CDR2 are SGHAT and FQNNGV. Trimming removed 5 bases at V and 2 bases at J, with 6 bases between. CDR3 protein: CASSREQETQYF. DNA for the CDR3: TGTGCCAGCAGCAGGGAACAAGAGACCCAGTACTTC.

The chain is built from TRBV4-1 and TRBJ1-1; D may be TRBD1 (6 bases). The V gene lost 2 bases and the J gene lost 3 bases, with 19 bases spanning the gap. The CDR3 has 17 amino acids. From germline, CDR1 is MGHRA and CDR2 YSYEKL. In nucleotides, the CDR3 is TGCGCCAGCAGCCAACTACACTACGGACAGCAACACACTGAAGCTTTCTTT. Its translation: CASSQLHYGQQHTEAFF.

This clone has only one observation. The rearrangement joins TRBV4-3 to TRBJ2-1; 9 bases are a match to TRBD1. The CDR3 is made up of 13 amino acids. CDR1 is LGHNA, CDR2 YSLEER, per germline. With 2 bases clipped from V and 11 bases from J, the junction kept 4 bases outside the gene matches. Here the CDR3 reads CASSQNRGHKQFF. CDR3 sequence (DNA): TGCGCCAGCAGCCAAAACAGGGGGCATAAGCAGTTCTTC.

The CDR3 coding sequence is TGTGCCAGCAGCCCCGACAGCCTATACACTGAAGCTTTCTTT. The encoded protein is CASSPDSLYTEAFF. The chain links TRBV7-2 to TRBJ1-1; a possible D gene is TRBD1 (5 bases). Germline loops: CDR1 SGHTA, CDR2 FQGNSA. The CDR3 totals 14 residues. The V and J ends lost 5 bases and 3 bases respectively, with 13 bases between them.

This chain uses TRBV6-5 with TRBJ1-5; D is perhaps TRBD1 (5 bases). Germline V gene sequence: CDR1 MNHEY, CDR2 SVGAGI. V lost 2 bases, J lost 14 bases, and 10 bases lay in between. This CDR3 has 11 residues. In DNA, the CDR3 is TGTGCCAGCAGTTACGAGGGGCGGGAGCATTTT. This gives the protein CASSYEGREHF.

V gene TRBV12-3 or TRBV12-4 combines with J gene TRBJ1-1; TRBD1 matches 10 bases. The J segment lost 7 bases and the V segment lost 6 bases, leaving 5 bases of the junction unmatched. The CDR3 runs to 13 residues. The CDR3 loop reads CASRGTGVSEAFF. CDR3 sequence (DNA): TGTGCCAGCAGGGGGACAGGGGTAAGTGAAGCTTTCTTT.

A note on this clone: Other nucleotide sequences in the sample specify the same CDR3. This rearrangement joins TRBV6-5 to TRBJ1-1; no clear D gene. The CDR3 sequence is 13 residues long. With 2 bases removed from V and 2 bases from J, the gap between germline ends came to 6 bases. Germline V gives CDR1 MNHEY, CDR2 SVGAGI. The CDR3 here is CASSYGGNTEAFF. The CDR3 nucleotides are TGTGCCAGCAGTTACGGCGGAAACACTGAAGCTTTCTTT.

The sample holds a few counts of this clone. The CDR3 loop is CASSFLGYEKLFF. CDR3 sequence (DNA): TGCGCCAGCAGCTTCTTGGGGTACGAAAAACTGTTTTTT. The chain carries TRBV5-1 and TRBJ1-4; D is unresolved. Germline CDR1 and CDR2: SGHRS and YFSETQ. V gave up 2 bases and J gave up 8 bases, with 10 bases separating them. The CDR3 spans 13 residues.

This clone was detected only once. The CDR3 loop reads CASSPRSGSGNEKLFF. As DNA, the CDR3 is TGCGCCAGCAGCCCACGATCAGGGTCCGGGAATGAAAAACTGTTTTTT. The chain has TRBV5-1 and TRBJ1-4; perhaps TRBD1 as D (5 bases). Germline loops: CDR1 SGHRS, CDR2 YFSETQ. The CDR3 is made up of 16 amino acids. The V end lost 4 bases, the J end lost 5 bases, and 18 bases lay between the germline ends.

The J gene is TRBJ1-2, the V gene TRBV6-6; D may be TRBD1 (6 bases). This CDR3 spans 12 amino acids. The V gene lost 10 bases and the J gene lost 6 bases, with 15 bases spanning the gap. CDR1 MNHNY and CDR2 SVGAGI come from the germline V gene (reference sequence). The CDR3 reads CATDGGIDGYTF. The CDR3 nucleotides are TGTGCCACCGATGGGGGCATCGATGGCTACACCTTC.